This TCR beta chain was identified during a study of control samples from healthy donors and cancer patients. Germline assignment: CDR1 LGHDT and CDR2 YNNKEL (reference sequence). Between the trimmed V and J ends, which lost 6 bases and 7 bases, there was a span of 19 bases. CDR3 size: 15 residues. Profiling relied on immunoSEQ multiplex PCR, and the TCRdb table lists in-frame clones only, not all of them. The sample records roughly 90,000 clones, 93% being singletons. Sequenced sample: blood. The sequence came from a woman younger than 45 in good health. The gene calls are TRBV3-1 (or the pseudogene TRBV3-2) and TRBJ2-1; D remains unclear. CDR3 residues: CASRPKGRMMNEQFF. The CDR3 DNA is TGTGCCAGCAGACCTAAAGGACGGATGATGAATGAGCAGTTCTTC.